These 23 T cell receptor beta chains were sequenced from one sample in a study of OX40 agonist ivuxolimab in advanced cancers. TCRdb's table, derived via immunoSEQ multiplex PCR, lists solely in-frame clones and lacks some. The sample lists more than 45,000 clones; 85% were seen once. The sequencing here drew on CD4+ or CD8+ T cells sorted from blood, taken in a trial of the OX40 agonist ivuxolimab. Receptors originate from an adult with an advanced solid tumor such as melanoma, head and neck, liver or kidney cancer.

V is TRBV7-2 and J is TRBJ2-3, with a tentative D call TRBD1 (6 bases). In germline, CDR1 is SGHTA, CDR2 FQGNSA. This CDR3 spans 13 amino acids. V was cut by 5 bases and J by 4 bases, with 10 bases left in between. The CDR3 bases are TGTGCCAGCAGCCCCAGGGGTGCAGATACGCAGTATTTT. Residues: CASSPRGADTQYF.

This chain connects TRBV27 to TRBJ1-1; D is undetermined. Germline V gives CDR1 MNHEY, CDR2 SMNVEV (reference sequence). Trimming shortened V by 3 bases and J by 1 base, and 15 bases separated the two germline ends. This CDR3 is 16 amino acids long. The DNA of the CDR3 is TGTGCCAGCAGTTTGCGGCTGTGGGGTCGGAACACTGAAGCTTTCTTT. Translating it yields CASSLRLWGRNTEAFF.

As DNA, the CDR3 is TGCGCCAGCAGCCAACCGATGGGACTATCTAGACTGGATACGCAGTATTTT. It translates to CASSQPMGLSRLDTQYF. The chain employs TRBV4-1 and TRBJ2-3; 7 bases are shared with TRBD2. CDR1 and CDR2 from the germline V gene are MGHRA and YSYEKL. The CDR3 is made up of 17 amino acids. The V and J ends lost 2 bases and 6 bases, in that order; junction bases with no gene match: 14.

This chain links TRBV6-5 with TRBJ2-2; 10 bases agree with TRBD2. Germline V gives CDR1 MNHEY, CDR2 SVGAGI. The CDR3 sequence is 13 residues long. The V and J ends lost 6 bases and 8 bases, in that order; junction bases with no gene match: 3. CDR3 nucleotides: TGTGCCAGCAGGCTGACTAGCGGGGGGGAGCTGTTTTTT. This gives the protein CASRLTSGGELFF.

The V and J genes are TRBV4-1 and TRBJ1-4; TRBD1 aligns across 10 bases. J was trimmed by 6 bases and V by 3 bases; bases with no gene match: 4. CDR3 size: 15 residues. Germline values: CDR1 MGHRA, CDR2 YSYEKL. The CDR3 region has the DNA TGCGCCAGCAGCCATTCGACAGGGGGCCATGAAAAACTGTTTTTT. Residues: CASSHSTGGHEKLFF.

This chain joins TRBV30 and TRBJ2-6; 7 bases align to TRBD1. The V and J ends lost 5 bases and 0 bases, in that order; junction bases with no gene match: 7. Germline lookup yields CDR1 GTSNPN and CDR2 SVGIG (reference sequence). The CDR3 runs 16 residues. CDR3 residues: CAWGRDRSSGANVLTF. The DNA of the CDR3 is TGTGCCTGGGGCCGGGACAGAAGCTCTGGGGCCAACGTCCTGACTTTC.

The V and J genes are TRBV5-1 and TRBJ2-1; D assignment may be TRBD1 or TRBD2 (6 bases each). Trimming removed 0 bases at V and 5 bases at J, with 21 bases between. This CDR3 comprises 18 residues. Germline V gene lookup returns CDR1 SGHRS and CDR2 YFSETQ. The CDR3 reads CASSLGPDLRRDNNEQFF. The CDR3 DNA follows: TGCGCCAGCAGCTTGGGTCCGGACCTTCGGCGGGACAACAATGAGCAGTTCTTC.

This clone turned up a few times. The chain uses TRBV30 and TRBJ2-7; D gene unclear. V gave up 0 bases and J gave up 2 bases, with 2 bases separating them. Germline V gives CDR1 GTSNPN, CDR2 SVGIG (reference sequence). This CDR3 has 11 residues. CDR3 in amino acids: CAWSVAYEQYF. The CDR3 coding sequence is TGTGCCTGGAGTGTAGCCTACGAGCAGTACTTC.

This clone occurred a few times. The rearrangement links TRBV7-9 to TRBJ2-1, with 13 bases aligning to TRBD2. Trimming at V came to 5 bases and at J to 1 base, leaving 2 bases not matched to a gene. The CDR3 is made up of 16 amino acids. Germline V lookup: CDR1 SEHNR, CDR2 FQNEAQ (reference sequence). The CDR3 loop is CASSPTSGRSYNEQFF. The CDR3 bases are TGTGCCAGCAGCCCGACTAGCGGGAGGTCCTACAATGAGCAGTTCTTC.

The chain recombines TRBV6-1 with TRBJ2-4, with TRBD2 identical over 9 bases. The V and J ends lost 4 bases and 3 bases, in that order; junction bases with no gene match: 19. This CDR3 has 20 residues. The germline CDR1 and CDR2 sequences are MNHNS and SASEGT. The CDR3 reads CASSGALIAGAAFGKNIQYF. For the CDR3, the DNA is TGTGCCAGCAGTGGTGCCCTGATAGCGGGGGCCGCTTTCGGCAAAAACATTCAGTACTTC.

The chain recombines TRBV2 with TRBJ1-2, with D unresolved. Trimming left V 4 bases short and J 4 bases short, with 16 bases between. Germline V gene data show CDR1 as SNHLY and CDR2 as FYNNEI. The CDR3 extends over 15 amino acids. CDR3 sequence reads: CASSVGRESFYGYTF. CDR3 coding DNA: TGTGCCAGCAGTGTCGGCCGGGAATCGTTCTATGGCTACACCTTC.

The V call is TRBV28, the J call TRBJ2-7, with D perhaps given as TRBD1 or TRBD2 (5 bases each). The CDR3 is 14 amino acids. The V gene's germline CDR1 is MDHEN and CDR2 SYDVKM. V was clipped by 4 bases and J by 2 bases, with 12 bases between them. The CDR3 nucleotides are TGTGCCAGCAGTTCAATTTCGGGACCCTACGAGCAGTACTTC. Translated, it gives CASSSISGPYEQYF.

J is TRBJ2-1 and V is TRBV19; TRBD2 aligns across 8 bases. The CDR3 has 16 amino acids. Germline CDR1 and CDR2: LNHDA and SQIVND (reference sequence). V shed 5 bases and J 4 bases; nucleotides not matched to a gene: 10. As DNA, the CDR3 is TGTGCCAGTAGTCCCGGGGGGGAGGCCGGGTACAATGAGCAGTTCTTC. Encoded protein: CASSPGGEAGYNEQFF.

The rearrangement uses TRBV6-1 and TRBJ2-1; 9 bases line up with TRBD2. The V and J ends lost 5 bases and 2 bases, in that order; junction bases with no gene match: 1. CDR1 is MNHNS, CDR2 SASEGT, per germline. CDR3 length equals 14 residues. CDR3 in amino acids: CASSPSGAYNEQFF. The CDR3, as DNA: TGTGCCAGCAGTCCTAGCGGGGCCTACAATGAGCAGTTCTTC.

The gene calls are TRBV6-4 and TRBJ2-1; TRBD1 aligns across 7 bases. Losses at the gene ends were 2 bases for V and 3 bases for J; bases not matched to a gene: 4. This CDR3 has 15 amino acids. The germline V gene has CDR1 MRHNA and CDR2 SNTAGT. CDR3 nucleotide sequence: TGTGCCAGCAGTGACACAGGGGCCGACTACAATGAGCAGTTCTTC. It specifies CASSDTGADYNEQFF.

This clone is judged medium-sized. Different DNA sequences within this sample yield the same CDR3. This chain's CDR3 is CASVPRGNYGYTF. CDR3 bases: TGTGCCAGCGTTCCGCGGGGCAACTATGGCTACACCTTC. The genes are TRBV28 and TRBJ1-2; D is perhaps TRBD1 (5 bases). With 8 bases removed from V and 2 bases from J, the gap between germline ends came to 12 bases. This CDR3 has 13 amino acids. CDR1 is MDHEN, CDR2 SYDVKM, per germline.

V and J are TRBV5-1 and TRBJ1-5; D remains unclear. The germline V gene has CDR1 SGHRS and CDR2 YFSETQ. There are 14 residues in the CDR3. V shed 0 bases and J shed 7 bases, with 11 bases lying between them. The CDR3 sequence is CASSLGEEGQPQHF. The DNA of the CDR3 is TGCGCCAGCAGCTTGGGCGAGGAGGGCCAGCCCCAGCATTTT.

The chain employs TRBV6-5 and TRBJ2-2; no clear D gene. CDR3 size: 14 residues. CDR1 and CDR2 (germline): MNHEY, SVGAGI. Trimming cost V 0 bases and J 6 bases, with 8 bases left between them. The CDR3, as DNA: TGTGCCAGCAGTTACTCTACCAGCGCCGGGGAGCTGTTTTTT. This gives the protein CASSYSTSAGELFF.

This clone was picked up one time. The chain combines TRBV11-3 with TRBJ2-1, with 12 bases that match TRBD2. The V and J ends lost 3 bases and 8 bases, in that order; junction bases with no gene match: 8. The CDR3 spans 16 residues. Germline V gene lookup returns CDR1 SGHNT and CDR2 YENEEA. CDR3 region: CASSFQTSGSRDEQFF. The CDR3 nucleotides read TGTGCCAGCAGCTTCCAGACTAGCGGGAGCAGAGATGAGCAGTTCTTC.

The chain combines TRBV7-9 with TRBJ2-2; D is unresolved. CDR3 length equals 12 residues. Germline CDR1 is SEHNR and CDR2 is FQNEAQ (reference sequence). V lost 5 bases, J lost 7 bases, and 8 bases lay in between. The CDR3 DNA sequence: TGTGCCAGCAGCCCCGGTCGCGGGGAGCTGTTTTTT. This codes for CASSPGRGELFF.

CDR3 sequence (DNA): TGTGCCAGCAGTTACTCACAGGCCTACGAGCAGTACTTC. The encoded protein is CASSYSQAYEQYF. This chain joins TRBV6-5 and TRBJ2-7, with TRBD1 as a possible D gene (5 bases). V lost 0 bases, J lost 2 bases, and 5 bases lay in between. The CDR3 sequence is 13 residues long. Germline V lookup: CDR1 MNHEY, CDR2 SVGAGI.

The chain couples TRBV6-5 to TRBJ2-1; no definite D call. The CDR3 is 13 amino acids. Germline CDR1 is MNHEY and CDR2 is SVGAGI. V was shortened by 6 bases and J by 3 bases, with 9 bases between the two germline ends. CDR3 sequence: CASRRGLYNEQFF. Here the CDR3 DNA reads TGTGCCAGCAGGCGCGGCCTCTACAATGAGCAGTTCTTC.

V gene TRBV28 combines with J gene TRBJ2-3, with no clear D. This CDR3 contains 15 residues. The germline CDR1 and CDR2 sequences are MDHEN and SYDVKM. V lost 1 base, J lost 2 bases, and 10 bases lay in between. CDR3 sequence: CASSLYSGLTDTQYF. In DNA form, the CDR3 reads TGTGCCAGCAGTTTATATTCGGGCCTCACAGATACGCAGTATTTT.